Listed here are 23 T cell receptor beta chains from one sample, sequenced in a study of T-cell memory formation after mild COVID-19. Via MiXCR, TCRdb re-called the 5' RACE reads, giving one row per CDR3 protein. This sample yields roughly 310,000 distinct CDR3 sequences, of which 15% are seen a single time; 20% to 25% belongs to the top ten. Sequences were obtained from PBMCs or a T cell subset sorted from them (not recorded which). The origin of the receptors is a man between 18 and 35 years old who had mild COVID-19 (a few samples of this study predate the infection). Cell type and time point are not known.

Many counts were recorded for this clonotype. The rearrangement links TRBV5-1 to TRBJ1-6, with TRBD1 as a possible D gene (6 bases). Trimming removed 0 bases from V and 4 bases from J, with 8 bases in between. The CDR3 sequence is 15 residues long. Germline V gives CDR1 SGHRS, CDR2 YFSETQ. CDR3 loop: CASSLGRGYNSPLHF. The CDR3 DNA is TGCGCCAGCAGCTTGGGCAGGGGATATAATTCACCCCTCCACTTT.

This clonotype has just a few counts. The V gene is TRBV7-2, the J gene TRBJ2-1; D is undetermined. Germline V gene lookup returns CDR1 SGHTA and CDR2 FQGNSA. Trimming shortened V by 6 bases and J by 3 bases, and 15 bases separated the two germline ends. This CDR3 spans 15 amino acids. DNA of the CDR3: TGTGCCAGCAGAAGGAACCCCTTGTTCTACAATGAGCAGTTCTTC. Amino acid sequence: CASRRNPLFYNEQFF.

The table lists this clonotype with a few counts. The chain has TRBV4-3 and TRBJ2-4, with D possibly being TRBD2 (6 bases). The CDR3 extends over 15 amino acids. Trimming left V 0 bases short and J 6 bases short, with 12 bases between. The germline V gene has CDR1 LGHNA and CDR2 YSLEER. CDR3 DNA sequence: TGCGCCAGCAGCCAAGATAGGGGACTGCTAAACATTCAGTACTTC. Translating it yields CASSQDRGLLNIQYF.

The J gene is TRBJ2-7, the V gene TRBV29-1; no clear D. The V gene's germline CDR1 is SQVTM and CDR2 ANQGSEA. V was pared by 8 bases and J by 2 bases, with 13 bases between. The CDR3 has 12 amino acids. CDR3 DNA sequence: TGCAGCACTCAAACCCGGACCTACGAGCAGTACTTC. Translating it yields CSTQTRTYEQYF.

This clonotype was seen many times. The chain employs TRBV5-1 and TRBJ2-7, with TRBD2 matching 8 bases. Trimming removed 4 bases from V and 3 bases from J; junction bases left unmatched: 9. This CDR3 is built from 15 residues. Germline-derived CDR1 and CDR2 are SGHRS and YFSETQ. In DNA form, the CDR3 reads TGCGCCAGCAGCATATTGACTAGCGTCGACTACGAGCAGTACTTC. Protein product: CASSILTSVDYEQYF.

The rearrangement links TRBV4-1 to TRBJ2-7; D not resolved. CDR1 is MGHRA and CDR2 is YSYEKL in the germline V gene. The length of the CDR3 is 13 residues. Trimming removed 0 bases from V and 6 bases from J, with 9 bases in between. CDR3 region: CASSQDVRGEQYF. The CDR3 DNA is TGCGCCAGCAGCCAAGATGTTCGAGGCGAGCAGTACTTC.

The rearrangement uses TRBV5-8 and TRBJ2-7; 14 bases are a match to TRBD2. The CDR3 runs 16 residues. In germline, CDR1 is SGHTS, CDR2 YDEGEE. The V segment lost 1 base and the J segment 3 bases; nucleotides outside the gene matches: 3. In nucleotides, the CDR3 is TGTGCCAGCAGCTTGCGGGGGACTAGCGGGGGCTACGAGCAGTACTTC. Residues: CASSLRGTSGGYEQYF.

The sample holds a few counts of this clonotype. This chain links TRBV5-1 with TRBJ2-5; D remains unclear. The germline V gene encodes CDR1 SGHRS and CDR2 YFSETQ. V lost 4 bases and J 5 bases, leaving 15 bases between the germline ends. CDR3 length equals 14 residues. CDR3 residues: CASSEGLGEETQYF. The CDR3 DNA sequence: TGCGCCAGCAGCGAAGGGTTGGGTGAGGAGACCCAGTACTTC. The full variable domain, in which reference TRBV5-1 and TRBJ2-5 provide the parts outside the CDR3, is KAGVTQTPRYLIKTRGQQVTLSCSPISGHRSVSWYQQTPGQGLQFLFEYFSETQRNKGNFPGRFSGRQFSNSRSEMNVSTLELGDSALYLCASSEGLGEETQYFGPGTRLLVL.

This clonotype was counted only a few times. The CDR3 nucleotides are TGTGCCAGCAGGCTGGGACGGTCGAACACCGGGGAGCTGTTTTTT. It is translated as CASRLGRSNTGELFF. This chain connects TRBV6-1 to TRBJ2-2, with D perhaps TRBD1 or TRBD2 (5 bases each). Trimming removed 6 bases at V and 0 bases at J, with 11 bases between. Germline CDR1 reads MNHNS; CDR2 reads SASEGT. The CDR3 is made up of 15 amino acids.

V and J are TRBV14 and TRBJ2-5; 7 nucleotides agree with TRBD1. V shed 3 bases and J 2 bases; nucleotides not matched to a gene: 12. Germline assignment: CDR1 SGHDN and CDR2 FVKESK. The CDR3 is 17 amino acids. The CDR3: CASSHRRDSRGQETQYF. The CDR3 DNA reads as TGTGCCAGCAGCCACCGCCGGGACAGTCGTGGGCAAGAGACCCAGTACTTC.

The rearrangement links TRBV29-1 to TRBJ1-5, with 7 bases identical to TRBD1. CDR3 length: 14 residues. From germline, CDR1 is SQVTM and CDR2 ANQGSEA. The V segment lost 5 bases and the J segment 2 bases; nucleotides outside the gene matches: 6. The CDR3 sequence is CSVQTGDGNQPQHF. The CDR3 DNA sequence: TGCAGCGTTCAAACAGGGGATGGCAATCAGCCCCAGCATTTT.

This clonotype has only a few counts. This rearrangement joins TRBV12-3 or TRBV12-4 to TRBJ1-2; 9 nucleotides line up with TRBD1. V was clipped by 1 base and J by 9 bases; unmatched bases: 6. The CDR3 loop spans 14 amino acids. CDR3 coding DNA: TGTGCCAGCAGTTTAGGTGGGGACAGGGTCCGCTACACCTTC. Protein product: CASSLGGDRVRYTF.

J is TRBJ2-7 and V is TRBV2; 9 nucleotides line up with TRBD1. Germline V CDR1 and CDR2: SNHLY, FYNNEI. J was trimmed by 6 bases and V by 1 base; bases with no gene match: 4. This CDR3 is 14 amino acids long. The chain's CDR3 is CASSEDRGPSEQYF. Here the CDR3 DNA reads TGTGCCAGCAGTGAAGACAGGGGGCCGAGCGAGCAGTACTTC.

This clonotype was seen a few times. V and J are TRBV7-2 and TRBJ2-2, with 9 bases identical to TRBD2. Germline V gene sequence: CDR1 SGHTA, CDR2 FQGNSA. V shed 5 bases and J 2 bases; nucleotides not matched to a gene: 9. This CDR3 spans 17 amino acids. Here the CDR3 reads CASSTGSTSGNTGELFF. CDR3 nucleotide sequence: TGTGCCAGCAGCACCGGGTCGACTAGCGGCAACACCGGGGAGCTGTTTTTT.

This clonotype was detected a few times. The chain couples TRBV7-9 to TRBJ2-4; D is unclear. From germline, CDR1 is SEHNR and CDR2 FQNEAQ (reference sequence). This CDR3 is built from 15 residues. The V end lost 5 bases, the J end lost 9 bases, and 20 bases lay between the germline ends. The chain's CDR3 is CASSPGTYGMSIQYF. The CDR3 nucleotides read TGTGCCAGCAGCCCAGGAACGTACGGTATGAGCATTCAGTACTTC.

The chain has TRBV10-1 and TRBJ2-1; D remains unclear. The CDR3 sequence is 13 residues long. Germline CDR1 is WNHNN and CDR2 is SYGVQD (reference sequence). Trimming removed 2 bases at V and 2 bases at J, with 4 bases between. The CDR3, as DNA: TGCGCCAGCAGTGAGACTACCTACAATGAGCAGTTCTTC. It codes for CASSETTYNEQFF.

The CDR3 bases are TGTGCCAGCAGCCAAGCGTTCCGGCGTGGGGGAGGGGAGACCCAGTACTTC. Amino acids: CASSQAFRRGGGETQYF. V and J are TRBV4-2 and TRBJ2-5; 7 nucleotides line up with TRBD2. CDR3 length: 17 residues. V dropped 1 base and J dropped 5; count of bases not matched to a gene: 13. Germline V gene data show CDR1 as LGHNA and CDR2 as YNFKEQ.

This clonotype appeared many times. The CDR3 DNA reads TGTGCCAGCAGCGGGGGACAGGGGCCCCACAATGAGCAGTTCTTC. Translating gives CASSGGQGPHNEQFF. The rearrangement links TRBV7-9 to TRBJ2-1, with 10 bases lining up with TRBD1. Germline CDR1 is SEHNR and CDR2 is FQNEAQ (reference sequence). The CDR3 consists of 15 residues. J was trimmed by 5 bases and V by 5 bases; bases with no gene match: 6.

This clonotype appeared a single time. The genes are TRBV7-9 and TRBJ1-1; possibly TRBD1 for D (5 bases). CDR1 SEHNR and CDR2 FQNEAQ come from the germline V gene (reference sequence). Trimming stripped 5 bases from V and 1 base from J, with 11 bases between. The length of the CDR3 is 14 residues. The CDR3 nucleotides are TGTGCCAGCAGCCTCCGACAGACGAACACTGAAGCTTTCTTT. Encoded protein: CASSLRQTNTEAFF.

This clonotype was picked up a small number of times. The chain uses TRBV28 and TRBJ2-2, with D possibly TRBD1 on 5 matching bases. The CDR3 is made up of 14 amino acids. Germline V gives CDR1 MDHEN, CDR2 SYDVKM. V was pared by 8 bases and J by 5 bases, with 15 bases between. The CDR3 DNA is TGTGCCAGCCGATTCGGACCAGGGACCGGGGAGCTGTTTTTT. Its protein product is CASRFGPGTGELFF.

This clonotype showed up many times. This rearrangement joins TRBV2 to TRBJ2-7; D gene unclear. The CDR3 is 14 residues long. CDR1 is SNHLY, CDR2 FYNNEI, per germline. Trimming pared 2 bases from V and 6 bases from J, leaving 14 bases between. The CDR3 sequence: CASSEYGARVEQYF. CDR3 nucleotide sequence: TGTGCCAGCAGTGAATATGGCGCTAGGGTCGAGCAGTACTTC.

The chain couples TRBV12-3 or TRBV12-4 to TRBJ1-4, with a tentative D call TRBD1 (5 bases). The V gene lost 6 bases and the J gene lost 11 bases, with 13 bases spanning the gap. This CDR3 spans 12 amino acids. CDR3 in amino acids: CASRSPGGKLFF. The DNA for the CDR3 is TGTGCCAGCAGGAGTCCCGGGGGGAAACTGTTTTTT.

This chain links TRBV20-1 with TRBJ2-3; a possible D gene is TRBD2 (5 bases). The CDR3 extends over 15 amino acids. CDR1 is DFQATT, CDR2 SNEGSKA, per germline (reference sequence). V lost 1 base, J lost 1 base, and 12 bases lay in between. The CDR3 spells CSARAGSSGTDTQYF. CDR3 nucleotide sequence: TGCAGTGCTAGAGCGGGGTCCTCTGGCACAGATACGCAGTATTTT.